This TCR beta chain stems from a study of PD-1 blockade in classical Hodgkin lymphoma. Study-wide results and caveats: It was among complete responders that baseline diversity resembled that of newly diagnosed patients. Significant TCR diversity gains by C4D1 occurred in CD4+ but not CD8+ cells.

Trimming stripped 4 bases from V and 4 bases from J, with 8 bases between. The CDR3 is 13 amino acids. CDR1 is SGHRS, CDR2 YFSETQ, per germline. TCRdb's table, derived via immunoSEQ multiplex PCR, lists solely in-frame clones and lacks some. The table has 14,000 or so clones, about four fifths seen once; the top ten hold around 22%. Each patient relapsed following autologous stem cell transplantation, and prior brentuximab vedotin exposure differed. This clone occurred once. Its antigen remains unidentified. This specimen was peripheral blood mononuclear cells (PBMCs), taken at baseline. The V and J genes are TRBV5-1 and TRBJ1-4, with D perhaps matching TRBD1 (6 bases). This TCR came from a human donor with classical Hodgkin lymphoma. This CDR3 is CASSPDSNEKLFF. As DNA, the CDR3 is TGCGCCAGCAGCCCGGACAGTAATGAAAAACTGTTTTTT.